These T cell receptor beta chains were read from a single sample in a study of identical twins. TCRdb processed the 5' RACE reads anew with MiXCR; each CDR3 protein has one entry. Of 450,000 to 500,000 distinct CDR3 sequences listed, roughly 13% are singletons. This sample was shared with a second study, whose subject was yellow fever vaccine responses in identical twins.

The material sequenced was CD4+ T cells sorted from blood. The receptors come from a woman between 18 and 29 years old in good health. Both conserved end residues are part of each CDR3. The D gene is left open where the match is weak. For some rows the clone size is stated as once, few or many, or as a class when expanded; others skip it.

CDR3nt: TGTGCCTGGAGCCGGAGGGAGAACACTGAAGCTTTCTTT; CDR3aa: CAWSRRENTEAFF; abundance: .; j_gene: TRBJ1-1; d_gene: .; len: 13; v_gene: TRBV30
CDR3nt: TGTGCCAGCAGTTTAACGATGGGGGGCGCTGGGGCCAACGTCCTGACTTTC; CDR3aa: CASSLTMGGAGANVLTF; abundance: few; j_gene: TRBJ2-6; d_gene: .; len: 17; v_gene: TRBV12-3/TRBV12-4
CDR3nt: TGTGCCAGCAGCTTGGGACTAGCGGGAGGGTGGGTCCAAGAGACCCAGTACTTC; CDR3aa: CASSLGLAGGWVQETQYF; abundance: once; j_gene: TRBJ2-5; d_gene: TRBD2; len: 18; v_gene: TRBV11-2
CDR3nt: TGTGCCAGCTGGCTCAGGGGGGGTGACCGGCGAGCTTTCTTT; CDR3aa: CASWLRGGDRRAFF; abundance: few; j_gene: TRBJ1-1; d_gene: TRBD1; len: 14; v_gene: TRBV28
CDR3nt: TGTGCCAGCAGCCACCCCGGACGAGTAGAGGCTTTCTTT; CDR3aa: CASSHPGRVEAFF; abundance: few; j_gene: TRBJ1-1; d_gene: .; len: 13; v_gene: TRBV14
CDR3nt: TGCAGTGCTAGGGAGACTAGCGGGTTGGGAGATACGCAGTATTTT; CDR3aa: CSARETSGLGDTQYF; abundance: .; j_gene: TRBJ2-3; d_gene: TRBD2; len: 15; v_gene: TRBV20-1
CDR3nt: TGTGCCAGCAGCTTAGGGGACAGGGAGGGCACTGAAGCTTTCTTT; CDR3aa: CASSLGDREGTEAFF; abundance: few; j_gene: TRBJ1-1; d_gene: TRBD1; len: 15; v_gene: TRBV7-9
CDR3nt: TGCAGTGCTCTCAGCCCCCACACAGATACGCAGTATTTT; CDR3aa: CSALSPHTDTQYF; abundance: .; j_gene: TRBJ2-3; d_gene: .; len: 13; v_gene: TRBV20-1
CDR3nt: TGTGCCAGCAGTTCGGGACTAGCGATCTACAATGAGCAGTTCTTC; CDR3aa: CASSSGLAIYNEQFF; abundance: .; j_gene: TRBJ2-1; d_gene: TRBD2; len: 15; v_gene: TRBV6-5
CDR3nt: TGTGCCAGTAGAGCAGGGGGAGATTCACCCCTCCACTTT; CDR3aa: CASRAGGDSPLHF; abundance: .; j_gene: TRBJ1-6; d_gene: TRBD1; len: 13; v_gene: TRBV19
CDR3nt: TGTGCCAGCAGGAGGGGCGGGCCCATCACAGATACGCAGTATTTT; CDR3aa: CASRRGGPITDTQYF; abundance: few; j_gene: TRBJ2-3; d_gene: .; len: 15; v_gene: TRBV7-2
CDR3nt: TGTGCCAGCAGTTTACAGGGGGTTGATCAGCCCCAGCATTTT; CDR3aa: CASSLQGVDQPQHF; abundance: .; j_gene: TRBJ1-5; d_gene: TRBD1; len: 14; v_gene: TRBV6-5
CDR3nt: TGTGCCAGCAGCCCCGGGACTAGCGGGTATACCTACGAGCAGTACTTC; CDR3aa: CASSPGTSGYTYEQYF; abundance: few; j_gene: TRBJ2-7; d_gene: TRBD2; len: 16; v_gene: TRBV7-6
CDR3nt: TGCAGTGCCACGCGGGGGCTAAGCACAGATACGCAGTATTTT; CDR3aa: CSATRGLSTDTQYF; abundance: once; j_gene: TRBJ2-3; d_gene: .; len: 14; v_gene: TRBV20-1
CDR3nt: TGTGCCACCAATTCCAAGGGGCCTGGGGCCAACGTCCTGACTTTC; CDR3aa: CATNSKGPGANVLTF; abundance: .; j_gene: TRBJ2-6; d_gene: .; len: 15; v_gene: TRBV10-3
CDR3nt: TGTGCCAGCAGCCCGGGACAGGGGTGGGATGAAAAACTGTTTTTT; CDR3aa: CASSPGQGWDEKLFF; abundance: few; j_gene: TRBJ1-4; d_gene: TRBD1; len: 15; v_gene: TRBV28
CDR3nt: TGTGCCAGCAGCTCCAACAGGGACAATGAGCAGTTCTTC; CDR3aa: CASSSNRDNEQFF; abundance: few; j_gene: TRBJ2-1; d_gene: .; len: 13; v_gene: TRBV7-2
CDR3nt: TGTGCCAGCAGTCGGACTAGCCTTACCTACGAGCAGTACTTC; CDR3aa: CASSRTSLTYEQYF; abundance: few; j_gene: TRBJ2-7; d_gene: TRBD2; len: 14; v_gene: TRBV5-6
CDR3nt: TGTGCCAGCAGTCTGGTAGGGTCTAACTATGGCTACACCTTC; CDR3aa: CASSLVGSNYGYTF; abundance: many; j_gene: TRBJ1-2; d_gene: .; len: 14; v_gene: TRBV28
CDR3nt: TGTGCCAGCAGCTTAGACCAGCTACAGCCCCAGCATTTT; CDR3aa: CASSLDQLQPQHF; abundance: many; j_gene: TRBJ1-5; d_gene: .; len: 13; v_gene: TRBV7-9
CDR3nt: TGCGCCAGCAGCTTGGACGGGAGGGCCGGTGAGCAGTTCTTC; CDR3aa: CASSLDGRAGEQFF; abundance: few; j_gene: TRBJ2-1; d_gene: TRBD2; len: 14; v_gene: TRBV5-1
CDR3nt: TGTGCCAGCAGCCCCGAGGGGATGGGGGATCAGCCCCAGCATTTT; CDR3aa: CASSPEGMGDQPQHF; abundance: .; j_gene: TRBJ1-5; d_gene: .; len: 15; v_gene: TRBV7-9
CDR3nt: TGCAGTGCTAGAGATCAGGGCCCATCAGGCTCTGGAAACACCATATATTTT; CDR3aa: CSARDQGPSGSGNTIYF; abundance: many; j_gene: TRBJ1-3; d_gene: .; len: 17; v_gene: TRBV20-1
CDR3nt: TGCGCCAGCAGCTTGCCACCGACTAGCGGGGGAGCGCAGTATTTT; CDR3aa: CASSLPPTSGGAQYF; abundance: many; j_gene: TRBJ2-3; d_gene: TRBD2; len: 15; v_gene: TRBV5-1
CDR3nt: TGTGCCAGCAGCCGGGACAGGGACGAGCAGTACTTC; CDR3aa: CASSRDRDEQYF; abundance: few; j_gene: TRBJ2-7; d_gene: TRBD1; len: 12; v_gene: TRBV11-1